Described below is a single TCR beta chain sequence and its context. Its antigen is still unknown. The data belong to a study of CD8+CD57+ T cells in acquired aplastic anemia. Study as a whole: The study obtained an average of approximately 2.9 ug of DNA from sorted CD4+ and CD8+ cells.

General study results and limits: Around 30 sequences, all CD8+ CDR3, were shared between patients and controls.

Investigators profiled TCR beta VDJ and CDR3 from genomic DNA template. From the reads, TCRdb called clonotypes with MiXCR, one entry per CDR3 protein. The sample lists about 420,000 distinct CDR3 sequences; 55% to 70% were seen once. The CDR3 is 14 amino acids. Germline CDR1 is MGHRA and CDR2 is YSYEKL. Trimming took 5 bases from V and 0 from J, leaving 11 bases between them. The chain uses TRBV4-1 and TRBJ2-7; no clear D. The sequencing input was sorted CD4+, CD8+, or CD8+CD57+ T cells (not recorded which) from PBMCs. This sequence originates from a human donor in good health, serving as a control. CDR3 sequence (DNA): TGCGCCAGCAGCTTGGTGTCTGACTCCTACGAGCAGTACTTC. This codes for CASSLVSDSYEQYF.